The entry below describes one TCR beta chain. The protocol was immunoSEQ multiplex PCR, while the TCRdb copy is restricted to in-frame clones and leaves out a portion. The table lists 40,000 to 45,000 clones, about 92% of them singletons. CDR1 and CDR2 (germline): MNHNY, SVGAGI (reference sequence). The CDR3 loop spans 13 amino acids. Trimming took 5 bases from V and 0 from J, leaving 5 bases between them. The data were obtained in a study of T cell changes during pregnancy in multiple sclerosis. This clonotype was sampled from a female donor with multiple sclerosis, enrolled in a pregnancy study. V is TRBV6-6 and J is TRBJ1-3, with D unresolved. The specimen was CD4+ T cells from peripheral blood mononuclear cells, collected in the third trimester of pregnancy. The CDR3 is CASSGSSGNTIYF. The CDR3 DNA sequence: TGTGCCAGCAGTGGGAGCTCTGGAAACACCATATATTTT.